Sequencing of this T cell receptor beta chain was carried out in a study of shared clonotypes between healthy human individuals. This table comes from immunoSEQ multiplex PCR, and its TCRdb copy is limited to in-frame clones, with some not included. The repertoire holds roughly 2.5 million clones, with just over 90% as singletons. The CDR3 is 13 residues long. V lost 1 base and J 6 bases, leaving 10 bases between the germline ends. The germline V gene has CDR1 SNHLY and CDR2 FYNNEI. The rearrangement uses TRBV2 and TRBJ2-7, with a weak D call TRBD1 (5 bases). This receptor was taken from a young man in good health. The source material was naive CD4+ T cells sorted from blood. Subset described: CD45RA+ positively selected. The CDR3 DNA is TGTGCCAGCAGTGAAGGGGGCCCGGGCGAGCAGTACTTC. It codes for CASSEGGPGEQYF. The variable domain in full, with the rest retrieved from reference TRBV2 and TRBJ2-7, is EPEVTQTPSHQVTQMGQEVILRCVPISNHLYFYWYRQILGQKVEFLVSFYNNEISEKSEIFDDQFSVERPDGSNFTLKIRSTKLEDSAMYFCASSEGGPGEQYFGPGTRLTVT.